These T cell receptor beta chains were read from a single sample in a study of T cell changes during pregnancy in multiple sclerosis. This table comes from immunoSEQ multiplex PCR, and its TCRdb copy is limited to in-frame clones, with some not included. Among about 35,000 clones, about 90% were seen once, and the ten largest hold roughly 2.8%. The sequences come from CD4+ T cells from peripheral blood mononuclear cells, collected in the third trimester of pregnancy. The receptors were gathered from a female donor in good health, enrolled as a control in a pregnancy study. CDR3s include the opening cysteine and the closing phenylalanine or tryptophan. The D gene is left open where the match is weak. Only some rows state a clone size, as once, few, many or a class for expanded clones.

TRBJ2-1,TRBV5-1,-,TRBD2,TGCGCCAGCAGCTTGTCCGCGGGAGGAGGAAGATTGGGCGATGAGCAGTTCTTC,CASSLSAGGGRLGDEQFF
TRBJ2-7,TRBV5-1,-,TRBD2,TGCGCCAGCAGCTTTAGCGGGGGAACCTCCTACGAGCAGTACTTC,CASSFSGGTSYEQYF
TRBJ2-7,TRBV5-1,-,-,TGCGCCAGCAGGGGCCTTCTTTACGAGCAGTACTTC,CASRGLLYEQYF
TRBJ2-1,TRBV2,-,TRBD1,TGTGCCAGCAGGAGGGACAGGGTCCCTTACAATGAGCAGTTCTTC,CASRRDRVPYNEQFF
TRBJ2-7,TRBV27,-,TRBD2,TGTGCCAGCAGACTCACTAGCGGGCTCTCCTACGAGCAGTACTTC,CASRLTSGLSYEQYF
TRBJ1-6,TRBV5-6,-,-,TGTGCCAGCAGCTTGCCAGGGTCAGATTCACCCCTCCACTTT,CASSLPGSDSPLHF
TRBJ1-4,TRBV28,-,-,TGTGCCAGCAGTACCATACCGGGACAAAGGGAAAAACTGTTTTTT,CASSTIPGQREKLFF
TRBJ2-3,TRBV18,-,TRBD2,TGTGCCAGCACACAGGGACTAGCGGGCGGCAGCACAGATACGCAGTATTTT,CASTQGLAGGSTDTQYF
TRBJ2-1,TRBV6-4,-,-,TGTGCCAGCAGTGACTCCGGCAGGGGTTCCTACAATGAGCAGTTCTTC,CASSDSGRGSYNEQFF
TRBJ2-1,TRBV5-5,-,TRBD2,TGTGCCAGCAGCGGGGGGACTAGCTCGTTTCAGTTCTTC,CASSGGTSSFQFF
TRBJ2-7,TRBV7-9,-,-,TGTGCCAGCAGCTTAGGGCAGAAGCAGTACTTC,CASSLGQKQYF
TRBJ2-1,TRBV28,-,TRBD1,TGTGCCAGCGGACAACCGTGGACAGGGGGCCCGGGTAGCGCTAACAATGAGCAGTTCTTC,CASGQPWTGGPGSANNEQFF
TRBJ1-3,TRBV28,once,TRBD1,TGTGCCAGCAGTGGGACAGGTGGAAACACCATATATTTT,CASSGTGGNTIYF
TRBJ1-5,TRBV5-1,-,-,TGCGCCAGCAGCTTGAAGAGTTATAGCAATCAGCCCCAGCATTTT,CASSLKSYSNQPQHF
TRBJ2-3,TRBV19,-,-,TGTGCCAGTAGTATGCCGGGGAAGCATCGGACGGCGCAGTATTTT,CASSMPGKHRTAQYF
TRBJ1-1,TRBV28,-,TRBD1,TGTGCCAGCAGTTTATACAGGGGCGACACTGAAGCTTTCTTT,CASSLYRGDTEAFF
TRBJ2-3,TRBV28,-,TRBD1,TGTGCCAGCAGTCTGAATCCCGGGACAGGAAGTTGGGTTGGGACAGATACGCAGTATTTT,CASSLNPGTGSWVGTDTQYF
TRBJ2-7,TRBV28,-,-,TGTGCCAGCAGTCTGCGGACAGGCGGGGCAGGAGGGCAGTACTTC,CASSLRTGGAGGQYF
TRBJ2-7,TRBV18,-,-,TGTGCCAGCTCAAGGGACTCATACGAGCAGTACTTC,CASSRDSYEQYF
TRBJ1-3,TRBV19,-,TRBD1,TGTGCCACCCGCGGACAGGGGCGATCTGGAAACACCATATATTTT,CATRGQGRSGNTIYF
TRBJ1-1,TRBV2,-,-,TGTGCCAGCGCAGATGGGGGGATGAACACTGAAGCTTTCTTT,CASADGGMNTEAFF
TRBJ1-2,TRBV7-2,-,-,TGTGCCAGCAGCTTAGGGCTTTACTATGGCTACACCTTC,CASSLGLYYGYTF
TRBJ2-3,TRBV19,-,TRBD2,TGTGCCAGTAGTATCGCGGGACTAATCACAGATACGCAGTATTTT,CASSIAGLITDTQYF
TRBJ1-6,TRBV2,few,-,TGTGCCAGCAGCGCACCAGGGATTGACTATAATTCACCCCTCCACTTT,CASSAPGIDYNSPLHF
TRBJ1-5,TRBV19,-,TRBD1,TGTGCCAGTAGTATGGACAGGGGTCGGAATCAGCCCCAGCATTTT,CASSMDRGRNQPQHF
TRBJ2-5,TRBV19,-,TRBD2,TGTGCCAGTAGTTCCGGGACTACCATACAGACCCAGTACTTC,CASSSGTTIQTQYF
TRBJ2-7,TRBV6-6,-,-,TGTGCCAGCAGTTACGACAGGAACTACGAGCAGTACTTC,CASSYDRNYEQYF
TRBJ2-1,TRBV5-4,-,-,TGTGCCAGCAGCTGGGAGACGAACCAGCAGTTCTTC,CASSWETNQQFF
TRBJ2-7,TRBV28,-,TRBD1,TGTGCCAGCAGTACACTCCTTCGACAGGGCTCGACCTACGAGCAGTACTTC,CASSTLLRQGSTYEQYF
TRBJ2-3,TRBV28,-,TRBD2,TGTGCCAGCCTTCTAGCGGGGGATACGCAGTATTTT,CASLLAGDTQYF
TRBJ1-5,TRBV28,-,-,TGTGCCAGCATGGGGCAACTGGGCAATCAGCCCCAGCATTTT,CASMGQLGNQPQHF
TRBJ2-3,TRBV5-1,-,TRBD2,TGCGCCAGCAGCCCGCCACTAGCGGGGGGGTTAGATACGCAGTATTTT,CASSPPLAGGLDTQYF
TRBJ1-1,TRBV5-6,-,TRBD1,TGTGCCAGCAGCCTACAGGGGCTAGGACTTCTGAACACTGAAGCTTTCTTT,CASSLQGLGLLNTEAFF
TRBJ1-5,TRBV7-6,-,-,TGTGCCAGCAGCTTAGCGCAGAGGGAAAGCAATCAGCCCCAGCATTTT,CASSLAQRESNQPQHF
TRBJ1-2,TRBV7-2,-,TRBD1,TGTGCCAGCAGCCGGGACAGTGGTGGCTACACCTTC,CASSRDSGGYTF
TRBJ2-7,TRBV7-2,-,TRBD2,TGTGCCAGCAGCTTATCCGGACTAGCGATATACGAGCAGTACTTC,CASSLSGLAIYEQYF
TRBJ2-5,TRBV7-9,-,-,TGTGCCAGCAGCTTGTGGCCCCAAGAGACCCAGTACTTC,CASSLWPQETQYF
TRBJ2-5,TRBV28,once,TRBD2,TGTGCCAGCAGTCAACTAGCGGGAGGCGCCGAGACCCAGTACTTC,CASSQLAGGAETQYF
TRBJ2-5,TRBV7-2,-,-,TGTGCCAGCAGCTTCACTAGGCAAGAGACCCAGTACTTC,CASSFTRQETQYF
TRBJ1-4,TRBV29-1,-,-,TGCAGCGTTGCGGGGGGCATAGGAGAAAAACTGTTTTTT,CSVAGGIGEKLFF
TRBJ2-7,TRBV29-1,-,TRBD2,TGCAGCGTTACACTAGCGGGGAGATACTACGAGCAGTACTTC,CSVTLAGRYYEQYF
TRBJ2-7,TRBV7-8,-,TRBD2,TGTGCCAGCAGCCTCTGGAGCGGGAGCTACGAGCAGTACTTC,CASSLWSGSYEQYF
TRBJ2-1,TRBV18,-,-,TGTGCCAGCTCAGCGTCTAGCTCTGAGCAGTTCTTC,CASSASSSEQFF
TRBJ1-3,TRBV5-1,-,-,TGCGCCAGCAGCTTGGGGGGGCCCCTCGGAAACACCATATATTTT,CASSLGGPLGNTIYF
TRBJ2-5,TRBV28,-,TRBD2,TGTGCCAGCAGGGCCGGGGGGCAAGAGACCCAGTACTTC,CASRAGGQETQYF
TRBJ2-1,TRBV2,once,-,TGTGCCAGCAGTATACTGCTTGAGGGTGAGCAGTTCTTC,CASSILLEGEQFF
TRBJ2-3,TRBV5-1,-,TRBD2,TGCGCCAGCAGCTTCGGACTAGCGGGAGTTAATGGGAGGCGGGGGGACACGCAGTATTTT,CASSFGLAGVNGRRGDTQYF
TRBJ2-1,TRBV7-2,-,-,TGTGCCAGCAGCTTATTGGGGGAGGATGAGCAGTTCTTC,CASSLLGEDEQFF
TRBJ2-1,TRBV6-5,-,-,TGTGCCAGCAGTTACCAGCCGGGACTCGCTTACAATGAGCAGTTCTTC,CASSYQPGLAYNEQFF
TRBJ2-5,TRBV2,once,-,TGTGCCAGCAGTGAGCGCGTCCGGGAGACCCAGTACTTC,CASSERVRETQYF
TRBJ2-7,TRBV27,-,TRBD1,TGTGCCAGCAGTGCGGGACAGGGCTACTACGAGCAGTACTTC,CASSAGQGYYEQYF
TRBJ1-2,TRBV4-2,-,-,TGTGCCAGCAGCCACCGCCGGGATAACTATGGCTACACCTTC,CASSHRRDNYGYTF
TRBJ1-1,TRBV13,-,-,TGTGCCAGCAGCTTGGGGGCGCGTGGCACTGAAGCTTTCTTT,CASSLGARGTEAFF